A single sample gave rise to the 24 T cell receptor beta chains below, sequenced in a study of blood T cells in healthy people across ages. Combining a sample-barcoded 5' primer with a J-beta primer mix, a second PCR ran for 7 to 11 cycles. TCRdb independently ran MiXCR on the 5' RACE reads; one entry per CDR3 protein. The sample lists roughly 680,000 distinct CDR3 sequences, approximately 52% occurring once. Input material: blood. The receptors derive from a woman aged 80 or over in good health.

The chain has TRBV10-2 and TRBJ2-3, with TRBD1 matching 11 bases. CDR1 WSHSY and CDR2 SAAADI come from the germline V gene. This CDR3 has 16 residues. Trimming at V came to 4 bases and at J to 6 bases, leaving 9 bases not matched to a gene. The CDR3 region has the DNA TGCGCCAGCAGTGGGATCCGGGACAGGGGGTATGATACGCAGTATTTT. Residues: CASSGIRDRGYDTQYF.

The rearrangement links TRBV27 to TRBJ2-2, with unresolved D. Trimming removed 2 bases from V and 0 bases from J, with 4 bases in between. Germline-derived CDR1 and CDR2 are MNHEY and SMNVEV (reference sequence). The CDR3 totals 14 residues. CDR3 protein: CASSLISNTGELFF. In DNA, the CDR3 is TGTGCCAGCAGTTTAATCTCGAACACCGGGGAGCTGTTTTTT.

V is TRBV15 and J is TRBJ2-1, with D hard to call. Between the trimmed V and J ends, which lost 2 bases and 10 bases, there was a span of 18 bases. CDR3 length: 15 amino acids. CDR1 is LNHNV and CDR2 is YYDKDF in the germline V gene (reference sequence). The DNA of the CDR3 is TGTGCCACCAGCAGAAGTAGTAGGGCTCGTCGGGAGCAGTTCTTC. The encoded protein is CATSRSSRARREQFF. Together with reference TRBV15 and TRBJ2-1, the CDR3 gives the full variable domain: DAMVIQNPRYQVTQFGKPVTLSCSQTLNHNVMYWYQQKSSQAPKLLFHYYDKDFNNEADTPDNFQSRRPNTSFCFLDIRSPGLGDTAMYLCATSRSSRARREQFFGPGTRLTVL.

This rearrangement joins TRBV6-1 to TRBJ1-1; 9 positions match TRBD1. CDR1 and CDR2 (germline): MNHNS, SASEGT. V trimming: 7 bases; J trimming: 1 base; junction bases outside the gene matches: 13. This CDR3 region has 17 residues. DNA of the CDR3: TGTGCCAGCACCCTAAGGGGGACAGGGATTTCGAACACTGAAGCTTTCTTT. Translating gives CASTLRGTGISNTEAFF.

The chain has TRBV20-1 and TRBJ2-5; 14 nucleotides match TRBD2. The CDR3 loop spans 15 amino acids. V dropped 6 bases and J dropped 11; count of bases not matched to a gene: 14. Germline lookup yields CDR1 DFQATT and CDR2 SNEGSKA (reference sequence). The CDR3 sequence: CSADTGTSGRNEQYF. As DNA, the CDR3 is TGCAGTGCAGATACCGGGACTAGCGGGAGAAATGAGCAGTACTTC.

The chain carries TRBV14 and TRBJ2-5; the D gene is possibly TRBD2 (5 bases). The germline V and J ends were trimmed by 4 bases and 0 bases, with 6 bases remaining between them. The CDR3 runs to 13 residues. Looked up from germline, CDR1 is SGHDN and CDR2 is FVKESK. The CDR3 loop reads CASSRLYQETQYF. The CDR3 DNA is TGTGCCAGCAGCCGACTATACCAAGAGACCCAGTACTTC. The whole variable domain, remainder taken from reference TRBV14 and TRBJ2-5, is EAGVTQFPSHSVIEKGQTVTLRCDPISGHDNLYWYRRVMGKEIKFLLHFVKESKQDESGMPNNRFLAERTGGTYSTLKVQPAELEDSGVYFCASSRLYQETQYFGPGTRLLVL.

This clonotype was observed a handful of times. V gene TRBV20-1 combines with J gene TRBJ1-6; 7 nucleotides align to TRBD1. V shed 5 bases, J shed 6 bases, and the junction held 10 bases outside the gene matches. The CDR3 is 15 amino acids. Germline assignment: CDR1 DFQATT and CDR2 SNEGSKA (reference sequence). The CDR3 sequence: CSAPRDSGINSPLHF. The CDR3 DNA reads as TGCAGTGCTCCAAGGGACAGCGGGATTAATTCACCCCTCCACTTT.

The chain has TRBV20-1 and TRBJ1-6; no firm D call. Trimming removed 3 bases from V and 7 bases from J, with 16 bases in between. Germline V gene data show CDR1 as DFQATT and CDR2 as SNEGSKA (reference sequence). CDR3 size: 15 residues. CDR3 sequence: CSASLGSSENSPLHF. The CDR3 DNA sequence: TGCAGTGCTAGTCTGGGGTCGTCAGAAAATTCACCCCTCCACTTT.

This clonotype was seen ten or more times. This rearrangement joins TRBV20-1 to TRBJ2-5; 10 nucleotides line up with TRBD1. CDR3 length: 13 amino acids. V lost 8 bases and J lost 2; bases outside the gene matches: 5. Germline CDR1 DFQATT, CDR2 SNEGSKA (reference sequence). CDR3 DNA: TGCAGTCCGACAGGGGGCTTGCAAGAGACCCAGTACTTC. Translation gives CSPTGGLQETQYF.

Regarding this clonotype: This may be a read error, as it is one base from a much larger clone. J is TRBJ2-3 and V is TRBV20-1; D unclear. V lost 3 bases, J lost 3 bases, and 19 bases lay in between. Germline CDR1 is DFQATT and CDR2 is SNEGSKA (reference sequence). CDR3 length equals 16 residues. For the CDR3, the DNA is TGCAGTGCTAGGCCATCAGCTTGTCTACGTACAGATACGCAGTATTTT. Encoded protein: CSARPSACLRTDTQYF.

This clonotype has a handful of counts. This chain links TRBV20-1 with TRBJ2-3; 7 bases agree with TRBD2. The ends lost 6 bases at V and 1 base at J; junction bases unmatched: 16. CDR1 is DFQATT, CDR2 SNEGSKA, per germline (reference sequence). This CDR3 spans 17 amino acids. CDR3 residues: CSAPSASGETGTDTQYF. CDR3 sequence (DNA): TGCAGTGCGCCCTCTGCCAGCGGGGAAACTGGCACAGATACGCAGTATTTT.

A word on this clonotype: Given a much more abundant clone one base away, this may be a read error. J is TRBJ2-1 and V is TRBV10-3, with D tentatively TRBD1 (5 bases). The CDR3 consists of 14 residues. Germline V CDR1 and CDR2: ENHRY, SYGVKD. DNA for the CDR3: TGTGCCATCAGTGAGTCGCAGGGCTACAATAAGCAGTTCTTC. Translating it yields CAISESQGYNKQFF.

The genes are TRBV29-1 and TRBJ1-4, with D uncertain. This CDR3 spans 13 amino acids. Trimming took off 6 bases at V and 3 bases at J, with 11 bases between the two ends. The germline CDR1 and CDR2 sequences are SQVTM and ANQGSEA. The CDR3 sequence: CSVLWVPNEKLFF. DNA of the CDR3: TGCAGCGTCCTTTGGGTGCCTAATGAAAAACTGTTTTTT.

This clonotype was counted between two and nine times. This chain connects TRBV13 to TRBJ2-2; D remains ambiguous. V gave up 5 bases and J gave up 3 bases, with 13 bases separating them. Germline V gene sequence: CDR1 PRHDT, CDR2 FYEKMQ (reference sequence). There are 15 residues in the CDR3. The CDR3: CASSPSDGDTGELFF. CDR3 nucleotide sequence: TGTGCCAGCAGCCCGTCCGACGGAGACACCGGGGAGCTGTTTTTT.

This clonotype was detected ten times or more. The DNA of the CDR3 is TGTGCCAGCAGTTTATCCGGCGGGATCTCCTACGAGCAGTACTTC. Translated: CASSLSGGISYEQYF. This chain connects TRBV27 to TRBJ2-7; a possible D gene is TRBD2 (6 bases). V lost 0 bases and J 0 bases, leaving 9 bases between the germline ends. The CDR3 is 15 residues long. Germline lookup yields CDR1 MNHEY and CDR2 SMNVEV (reference sequence).

This clonotype was seen a handful of times. The chain carries TRBV27 and TRBJ2-7; D gene unclear. The CDR3 sequence is 13 residues long. V gave up 2 bases and J gave up 4 bases, with 9 bases separating them. CDR1 is MNHEY, CDR2 SMNVEV, per germline (reference sequence). The CDR3 DNA is TGTGCCAGCAGTTTAAAAGTGGGATACGAGCAGTACTTC. It yields the protein CASSLKVGYEQYF.

J is TRBJ2-3 and V is TRBV20-1; perhaps TRBD2 as D (6 bases). Trimming took off 3 bases at V and 2 bases at J, with 18 bases between the two ends. The length of the CDR3 is 16 residues. The germline V gene encodes CDR1 DFQATT and CDR2 SNEGSKA (reference sequence). The CDR3 bases are TGCAGTGCTAGGGTCTCGGGACTGGCGATCACAGATACGCAGTATTTT. It yields the protein CSARVSGLAITDTQYF.

V is TRBV5-1 and J is TRBJ1-2; D is uncertain. The CDR3 sequence is 15 residues long. CDR1 is SGHRS, CDR2 YFSETQ, per germline. Trimming took 1 base from V and 6 from J, leaving 16 bases between them. The CDR3 nucleotides are TGCGCCAGCAGCTTGAGCGGTCAGACTAAGGATGGCTACACCTTC. Protein: CASSLSGQTKDGYTF.

This clonotype was seen a single time. The gene calls are TRBV29-1 and TRBJ2-7; 7 nucleotides line up with TRBD1. The V gene's germline CDR1 is SQVTM and CDR2 ANQGSEA. J lost 7 bases, V lost 0 bases, and 18 bases had no gene match. The CDR3 is 17 amino acids. CDR3 bases: TGCAGCGTTGAAGAGTGGAATGAGACAGGGCATTTTTTGGAGCAGTACTTC. It translates to CSVEEWNETGHFLEQYF.

This clonotype was found many times. This chain connects TRBV3-1 to TRBJ1-2; possible D gene TRBD1, 5 bases. The V and J ends lost 3 bases and 5 bases respectively, with 13 bases between them. This CDR3 has 14 amino acids. Germline loops: CDR1 LGHDT, CDR2 YNNKEL (reference sequence). CDR3 residues: CASSHEGRRYGYTF. CDR3 bases: TGTGCCAGCAGCCATGAGGGACGAAGATATGGCTACACCTTC.

The J gene is TRBJ1-5, the V gene TRBV2; D uncertain. The germline V and J ends were trimmed by 6 bases and 3 bases, with 12 bases remaining between them. The germline V gene has CDR1 SNHLY and CDR2 FYNNEI. The CDR3 totals 14 residues. The CDR3 bases are TGTGCCAGCAGAAGTCCCCAGAACAATCAGCCCCAGCATTTT. Translation: CASRSPQNNQPQHF.

J is TRBJ2-1 and V is TRBV18; unclear D gene. The ends were cut back, 6 bases at V and 6 bases at J, with 9 bases in the middle. Looked up from germline, CDR1 is KGHSH and CDR2 is LQKENI. The CDR3 extends over 12 amino acids. The CDR3 coding sequence is TGTGCCAGCTCGAGATTCGGCAATGAGCAGTTCTTC. Its translation: CASSRFGNEQFF.

This clonotype was observed a handful of times. V is TRBV20-1 and J is TRBJ2-2; possibly TRBD2 for D (6 bases). The CDR3 covers 16 residues. The V gene lost 1 base and the J gene lost 2 bases, with 14 bases spanning the gap. Germline V gene data show CDR1 as DFQATT and CDR2 as SNEGSKA (reference sequence). DNA of the CDR3: TGCAGTGCTAGAGGGTCGGAGGGGAGTAACACCGGGGAGCTGTTTTTT. As protein: CSARGSEGSNTGELFF.

This chain uses TRBV6-1 with TRBJ2-4; D is undetermined. The better agreement between TRBJ2-7 and the DNA end casts doubt on the J call. This CDR3 is 14 amino acids long. Germline V gene sequence: CDR1 MNHNS, CDR2 SASEGT. The CDR3 is CASSEMWATYEQYF. In DNA, the CDR3 is TGTGCCAGCAGTGAAATGTGGGCTACCTACGAGCAGTACTTC.